This is a list of T cell receptor beta chains from one sample in a study of graft-versus-host responses after intestinal transplantation. The antigens these receptors bind are not known. Sequencing was performed with immunoSEQ multiplex PCR; in TCRdb, only in-frame clones are kept and a portion is missing. The data show 55,000 to 75,000 clones, 84% seen once. The sequences come from unstimulated CD4+ T cells sorted from spleen or lymph node cells, collected before transplant. These receptors were collected from a human donor who was the organ donor for an intestinal transplant. Each CDR3 is given with its conserved first and last residue. The D gene is left open where the match is weak. Clone size is given for some rows only: seen once, a few or many times, or a class if the clone is expanded.

TRBV7-2	-	TRBD2	TRBJ2-3	CASSFVLAGGTDTQYF	TGTGCCAGCAGCTTCGTTCTAGCGGGGGGCACAGATACGCAGTATTTT
TRBV6-6	-	-	TRBJ1-1	CASRPDSNTEAFF	TGTGCCAGCAGACCCGACAGTAACACTGAAGCTTTCTTT
TRBV2	-	TRBD1	TRBJ1-1	CASRTHTGDGTEAFF	TGTGCCAGCAGGACCCACACAGGGGACGGCACTGAAGCTTTCTTT
TRBV7-2	-	TRBD2	TRBJ2-3	CASSLSSGGIDTQYF	TGTGCCAGCAGCTTAAGTAGCGGGGGGATAGATACGCAGTATTTT
TRBV5-6	few	TRBD1	TRBJ2-1	CASSLVVRDSSYNEQFF	TGTGCCAGCAGCTTGGTCGTAAGGGACAGCTCCTACAATGAGCAGTTCTTC
TRBV10-2	-	TRBD1	TRBJ1-5	CASSLDRDQPQHF	TGCGCCAGCAGCCTGGACAGGGACCAGCCCCAGCATTTT
TRBV2	-	-	TRBJ2-5	CASSDSGRQTQYF	TGTGCCAGCAGTGATTCGGGAAGGCAGACCCAGTACTTC
TRBV5-1	-	-	TRBJ1-2	CASSPGGGNYGYTF	TGCGCCAGCAGCCCCGGCGGGGGTAACTATGGCTACACCTTC
TRBV19	-	TRBD2	TRBJ2-2	CASSIASGGANTGELFF	TGTGCCAGTAGTATAGCCAGCGGGGGGGCCAACACCGGGGAGCTGTTTTTT
TRBV5-6	-	-	TRBJ1-1	CASSLGWTATMNTEAFF	TGTGCCAGCAGCTTGGGATGGACTGCAACAATGAACACTGAAGCTTTCTTT
TRBV10-3	-	-	TRBJ1-6	CAIMATPNSPLHF	TGTGCCATCATGGCAACCCCTAATTCACCCCTCCACTTT
TRBV7-8	few	-	TRBJ1-5	CASSGGGNQPQHF	TGTGCCAGCAGCGGGGGCGGGAATCAGCCCCAGCATTTT
TRBV9	-	-	TRBJ2-1	CASSVEARVSGKEQFF	TGTGCCAGCAGCGTAGAGGCTAGGGTGTCAGGGAAAGAGCAGTTCTTC
TRBV9	-	-	TRBJ1-1	CASRAGQNTEAFF	TGTGCCAGCAGGGCCGGACAGAACACTGAAGCTTTCTTT
TRBV4-2	-	-	TRBJ1-2	CASSHGAGRNNYGYTF	TGTGCCAGCAGCCATGGCGCGGGGAGGAACAACTATGGCTACACCTTC
TRBV7-2	-	TRBD1	TRBJ1-5	CASSLGRQGAGPQHF	TGTGCCAGCAGCTTAGGAAGACAGGGGGCTGGGCCCCAGCATTTT
TRBV7-9	-	-	TRBJ1-4	CASSPNRAQGNEKLFF	TGTGCCAGCAGCCCGAACCGGGCTCAGGGGAATGAAAAACTGTTTTTT
TRBV6-1	-	TRBD1	TRBJ2-1	CASSVFSTGDRHEQFF	TGTGCCAGCAGTGTTTTCTCGACAGGGGATCGTCATGAGCAGTTCTTC
TRBV6-1	few	TRBD1	TRBJ2-5	CASTGTGASTQYF	TGTGCCAGCACCGGGACAGGGGCAAGTACCCAGTACTTC
TRBV30	few	-	TRBJ1-6	CAWGRTLNSPLHF	TGTGCCTGGGGGCGGACTTTAAATTCACCCCTCCACTTT
TRBV28	once	TRBD2	TRBJ2-2	CASRSGTSMWTGELFF	TGTGCCAGCAGATCCGGGACTAGCATGTGGACCGGGGAGCTGTTTTTT
TRBV4-3	-	-	TRBJ1-2	CASSQDRKEFYGYTF	TGCGCCAGCAGCCAAGATCGAAAGGAGTTCTATGGCTACACCTTC
TRBV20-1	-	-	TRBJ1-4	CSGELNEKLFF	TGCAGTGGGGAGCTGAATGAAAAACTGTTTTTT
TRBV7-8	-	-	TRBJ1-6	CASSLSGHTPGSPLHF	TGTGCCAGCAGCTTATCCGGACACACCCCCGGTTCACCCCTCCACTTT
TRBV18	-	TRBD2	TRBJ2-1	CASSPQRGQKNEQFF	TGTGCCAGCTCACCCCAGCGGGGCCAGAAGAATGAGCAGTTCTTC
TRBV7-2	-	TRBD1	TRBJ1-1	CASSLGGQGTEAFF	TGTGCCAGCAGCCTGGGGGGACAGGGGACTGAAGCTTTCTTT
TRBV25-1	-	TRBD1	TRBJ2-1	CASSGDRAIFNEQFF	TGTGCCAGCTCAGGGGACAGGGCGATTTTCAATGAGCAGTTCTTC
TRBV19	-	-	TRBJ2-4	CASSWGHLAKNIQYF	TGTGCCAGTAGTTGGGGGCATCTAGCCAAAAACATTCAGTACTTC
TRBV7-9	-	TRBD2	TRBJ2-5	CASNGLAGETQYF	TGTGCCAGCAACGGACTAGCGGGGGAGACCCAGTACTTC
TRBV5-1	-	-	TRBJ2-1	CASGDGSSYNEQFF	TGCGCCAGCGGCGACGGGAGCTCCTACAATGAGCAGTTCTTC
TRBV9	once	-	TRBJ2-3	CASSPTGTEDTQYF	TGTGCCAGCAGCCCAACAGGGACGGAAGATACGCAGTATTTT
TRBV9	-	-	TRBJ1-6	CASSVAGYDSPLHF	TGTGCCAGCAGCGTAGCAGGGTACGATTCACCCCTCCACTTT
TRBV11-3	few	TRBD2	TRBJ2-1	CASSLVGLDNEQFF	TGTGCCAGCAGCTTAGTCGGACTAGACAATGAGCAGTTCTTC
TRBV10-2	-	-	TRBJ1-2	CASSPGEGVGGYTF	TGCGCCAGCAGTCCGGGGGAGGGGGTAGGTGGCTACACCTTC
TRBV6-6	-	TRBD1	TRBJ2-4	CASSQTGLAKNIQYF	TGTGCCAGCAGTCAGACAGGGCTAGCCAAAAACATTCAGTACTTC
TRBV5-6	once	-	TRBJ1-5	CASSLFSGDQPQHF	TGTGCCAGCAGCTTGTTTAGCGGGGATCAGCCCCAGCATTTT
TRBV7-9	-	-	TRBJ1-4	CASSLVRSTNEKLFF	TGTGCCAGCAGCTTAGTTCGGTCAACTAATGAAAAACTGTTTTTT
TRBV15	-	-	TRBJ2-4	CATSRNTRGAKNIQYF	TGTGCCACCAGCAGAAACACAAGGGGAGCCAAAAACATTCAGTACTTC
TRBV7-9	-	TRBD2	TRBJ2-3	CASRPSGTRHTDTQYF	TGTGCCAGCAGGCCGAGCGGGACTAGACACACAGATACGCAGTATTTT
TRBV6-5	-	-	TRBJ2-2	CASRRAEGNTGELFF	TGTGCCAGCAGGCGGGCGGAGGGGAACACCGGGGAGCTGTTTTTT
TRBV5-4	-	TRBD1	TRBJ1-2	CASSTRDRRGYGYTF	TGTGCCAGCAGCACCCGGGACAGGCGGGGTTATGGCTACACCTTC
TRBV28	-	TRBD2	TRBJ2-3	CASRLAGGTDTQYF	TGTGCCAGCCGCTTAGCGGGGGGAACAGATACGCAGTATTTT
TRBV27	-	TRBD1	TRBJ1-5	CASSSLTGGGQPQHF	TGTGCCAGCAGTTCTCTAACAGGGGGCGGTCAGCCCCAGCATTTT
TRBV2	-	-	TRBJ1-1	CASSQQGFNTEAFF	TGTGCCAGCAGTCAGCAGGGTTTTAACACTGAAGCTTTCTTT
TRBV7-3	once	TRBD2	TRBJ2-3	CASSLLAGITDTQYF	TGTGCCAGCAGCTTACTAGCGGGGATCACAGATACGCAGTATTTT